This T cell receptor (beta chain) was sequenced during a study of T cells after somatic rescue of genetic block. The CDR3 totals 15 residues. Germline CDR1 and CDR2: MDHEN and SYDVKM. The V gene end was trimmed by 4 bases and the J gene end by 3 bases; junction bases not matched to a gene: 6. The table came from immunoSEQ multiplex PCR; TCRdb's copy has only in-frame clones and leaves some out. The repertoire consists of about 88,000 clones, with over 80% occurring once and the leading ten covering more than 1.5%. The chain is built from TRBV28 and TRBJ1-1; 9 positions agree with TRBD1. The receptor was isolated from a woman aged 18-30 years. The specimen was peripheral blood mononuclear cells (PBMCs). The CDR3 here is CASSWTGDRDTEAFF. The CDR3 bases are TGTGCCAGCAGTTGGACAGGGGATCGAGACACTGAAGCTTTCTTT.